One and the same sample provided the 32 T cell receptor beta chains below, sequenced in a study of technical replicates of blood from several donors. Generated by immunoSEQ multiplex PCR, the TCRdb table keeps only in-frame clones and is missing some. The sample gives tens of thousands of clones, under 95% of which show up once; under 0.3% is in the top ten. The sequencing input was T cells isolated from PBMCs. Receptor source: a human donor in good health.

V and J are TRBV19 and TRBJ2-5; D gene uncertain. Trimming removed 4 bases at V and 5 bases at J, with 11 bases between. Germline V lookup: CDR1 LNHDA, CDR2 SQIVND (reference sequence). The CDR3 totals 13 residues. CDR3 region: CASSRAVGETQYF. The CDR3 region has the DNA TGTGCCAGTAGTAGGGCCGTTGGCGAGACCCAGTACTTC. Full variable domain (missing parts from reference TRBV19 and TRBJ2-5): DGGITQSPKYLFRKEGQNVTLSCEQNLNHDAMYWYRQDPGQGLRLIYYSQIVNDFQKGDIAEGYSVSREKKESFPLTVTSAQKNPTAFYLCASSRAVGETQYFGPGTRLLVL.

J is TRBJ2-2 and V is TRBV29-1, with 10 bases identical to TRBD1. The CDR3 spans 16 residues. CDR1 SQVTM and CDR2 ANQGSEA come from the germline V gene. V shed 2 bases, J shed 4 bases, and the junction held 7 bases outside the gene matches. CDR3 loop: CSVENRGTGATGELFF. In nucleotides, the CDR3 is TGCAGCGTTGAAAATCGAGGGACAGGGGCCACCGGGGAGCTGTTTTTT.

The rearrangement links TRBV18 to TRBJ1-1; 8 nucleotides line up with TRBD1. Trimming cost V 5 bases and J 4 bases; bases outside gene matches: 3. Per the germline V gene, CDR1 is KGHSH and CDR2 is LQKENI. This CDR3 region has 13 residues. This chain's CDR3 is CASSSTGVTEAFF. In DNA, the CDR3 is TGTGCCAGCTCATCGACAGGGGTCACTGAAGCTTTCTTT.

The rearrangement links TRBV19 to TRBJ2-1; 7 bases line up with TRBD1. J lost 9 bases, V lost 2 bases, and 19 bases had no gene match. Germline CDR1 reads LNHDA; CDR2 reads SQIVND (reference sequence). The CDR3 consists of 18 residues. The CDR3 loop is CASSIFRGTEDATGEQFF. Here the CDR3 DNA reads TGTGCCAGTAGTATATTTCGAGGGACAGAGGATGCAACGGGTGAGCAGTTCTTC.

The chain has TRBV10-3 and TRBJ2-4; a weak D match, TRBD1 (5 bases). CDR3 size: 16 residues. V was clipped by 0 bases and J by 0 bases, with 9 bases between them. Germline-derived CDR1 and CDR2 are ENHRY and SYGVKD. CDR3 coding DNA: TGTGCCATCAGTGAGTCGGCAGGGCGAGCCAAAAACATTCAGTACTTC. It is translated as CAISESAGRAKNIQYF.

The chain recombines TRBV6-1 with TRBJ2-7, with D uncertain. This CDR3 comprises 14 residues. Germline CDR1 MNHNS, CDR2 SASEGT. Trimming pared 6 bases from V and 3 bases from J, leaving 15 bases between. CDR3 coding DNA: TGTGCCAGCAGCGTAAAGGAACAGAGCTACGAGCAGTACTTC. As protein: CASSVKEQSYEQYF.

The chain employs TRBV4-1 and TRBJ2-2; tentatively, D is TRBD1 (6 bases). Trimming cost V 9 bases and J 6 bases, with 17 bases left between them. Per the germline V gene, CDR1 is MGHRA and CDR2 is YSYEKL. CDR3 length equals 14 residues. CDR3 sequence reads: CASQGLPLPGELFF. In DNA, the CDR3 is TGCGCCAGTCAGGGGCTCCCTCTTCCCGGGGAGCTGTTTTTT.

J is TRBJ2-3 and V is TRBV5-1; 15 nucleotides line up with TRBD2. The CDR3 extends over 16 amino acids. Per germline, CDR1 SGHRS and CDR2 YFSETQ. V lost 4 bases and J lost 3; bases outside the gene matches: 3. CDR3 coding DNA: TGCGCCAGCAGCCCTGGGACTAGCGGGGGGACAGATACGCAGTATTTT. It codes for CASSPGTSGGTDTQYF.

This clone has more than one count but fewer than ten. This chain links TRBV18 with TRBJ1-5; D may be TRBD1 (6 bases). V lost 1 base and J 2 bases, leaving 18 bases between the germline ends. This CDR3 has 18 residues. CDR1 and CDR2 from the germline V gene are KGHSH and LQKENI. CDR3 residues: CASSPQDSNPGGNQPQHF. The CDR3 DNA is TGTGCCAGCTCACCACAGGACAGCAACCCAGGAGGCAATCAGCCCCAGCATTTT. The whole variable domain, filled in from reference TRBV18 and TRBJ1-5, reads NAGVMQNPRHLVRRRGQEARLRCSPMKGHSHVYWYRQLPEEGLKFMVYLQKENIIDESGMPKERFSAEFPKEGPSILRIQQVVRGDSAAYFCASSPQDSNPGGNQPQHFGDGTRLSIL.

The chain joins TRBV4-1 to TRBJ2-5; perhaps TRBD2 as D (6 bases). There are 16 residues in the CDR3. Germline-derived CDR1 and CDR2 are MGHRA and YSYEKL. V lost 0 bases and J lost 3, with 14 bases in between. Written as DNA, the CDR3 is TGCGCCAGCAGCCAAGAGTGGAGGGGCCAGAAAGAGACCCAGTACTTC. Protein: CASSQEWRGQKETQYF.

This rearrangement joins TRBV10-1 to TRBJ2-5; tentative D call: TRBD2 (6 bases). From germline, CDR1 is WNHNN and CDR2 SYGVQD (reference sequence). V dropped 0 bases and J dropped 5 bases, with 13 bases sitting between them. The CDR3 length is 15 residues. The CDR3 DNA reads TGCGCCAGCAGTGAGTCTACGGGGGAGGCGGAGACCCAGTACTTC. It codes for CASSESTGEAETQYF.

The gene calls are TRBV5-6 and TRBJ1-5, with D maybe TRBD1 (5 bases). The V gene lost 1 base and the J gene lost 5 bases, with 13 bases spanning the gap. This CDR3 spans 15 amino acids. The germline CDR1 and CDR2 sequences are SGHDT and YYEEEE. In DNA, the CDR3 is TGTGCCAGCAGCTTGAGATGGGGCGTAGATCAGCCCCAGCATTTT. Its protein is CASSLRWGVDQPQHF.

The CDR3 loop is CARSFHRGLNNEQFF. The CDR3 nucleotides are TGTGCCAGAAGCTTCCACAGGGGGCTCAACAATGAGCAGTTCTTC. The J gene is TRBJ2-1, the V gene TRBV5-3; 9 positions agree with TRBD1. TRBV5-3 is reported as an ORF; its role is uncertain. The CDR3 extends over 15 amino acids. Trimming took 2 bases from V and 5 from J; bases not matched to a gene: 5.

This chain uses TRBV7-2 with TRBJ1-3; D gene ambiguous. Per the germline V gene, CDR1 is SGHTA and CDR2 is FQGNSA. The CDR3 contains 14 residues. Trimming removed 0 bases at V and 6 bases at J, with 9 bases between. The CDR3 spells CASSLAETVNTIYF. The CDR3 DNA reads TGTGCCAGCAGCTTAGCAGAAACGGTAAACACCATATATTTT.

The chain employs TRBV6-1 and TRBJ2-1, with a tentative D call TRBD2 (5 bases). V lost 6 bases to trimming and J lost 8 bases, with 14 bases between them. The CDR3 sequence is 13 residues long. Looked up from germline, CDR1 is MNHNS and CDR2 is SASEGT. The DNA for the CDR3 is TGTGCCAGCAGGGTCTCTGCGAGGGATGAGCAGTTCTTC. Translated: CASRVSARDEQFF.

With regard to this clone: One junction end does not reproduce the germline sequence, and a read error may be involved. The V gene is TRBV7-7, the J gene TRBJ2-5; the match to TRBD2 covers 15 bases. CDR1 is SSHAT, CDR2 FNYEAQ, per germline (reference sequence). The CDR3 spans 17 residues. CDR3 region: CASSEGLAGGRQETQYF. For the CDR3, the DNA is TGTGCTAGCAGCGAGGGACTAGCGGGGGGCAGACAAGAGACCCAGTACTTC.

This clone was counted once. The CDR3 is CASSSLNEQFF. The CDR3 nucleotides read TGTGCCAGCAGCTCCTTGAATGAGCAGTTCTTC. The chain is built from TRBV7-9 and TRBJ2-1; no firm D call. V lost 4 bases, J lost 7 bases, and 5 bases lay in between. Germline lookup yields CDR1 SEHNR and CDR2 FQNEAQ (reference sequence). This CDR3 has 11 residues. The full variable domain, with the rest looked up from reference TRBV7-9 and TRBJ2-1, is DTGVSQNPRHKITKRGQNVTFRCDPISEHNRLYWYRQTLGQGPEFLTYFQNEAQLEKSRLLSDRFSAERPKGSFSTLEIQRTEQGDSAMYLCASSSLNEQFFGPGTRLTVL.

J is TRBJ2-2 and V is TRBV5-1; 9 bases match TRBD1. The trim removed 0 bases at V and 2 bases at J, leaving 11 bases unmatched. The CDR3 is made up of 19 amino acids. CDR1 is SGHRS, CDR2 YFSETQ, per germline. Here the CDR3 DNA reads TGCGCCAGCAGCTTGGCTTTTATACAGGGGGCCATAAACACCGGGGAGCTGTTTTTT. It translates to CASSLAFIQGAINTGELFF.

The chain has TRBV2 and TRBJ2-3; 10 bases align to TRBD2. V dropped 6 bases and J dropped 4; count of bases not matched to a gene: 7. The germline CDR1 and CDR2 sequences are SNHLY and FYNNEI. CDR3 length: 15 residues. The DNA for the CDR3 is TGTGCCAGCAGCAATAGCGGGGGGCCCGCAGATACGCAGTATTTT. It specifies CASSNSGGPADTQYF.

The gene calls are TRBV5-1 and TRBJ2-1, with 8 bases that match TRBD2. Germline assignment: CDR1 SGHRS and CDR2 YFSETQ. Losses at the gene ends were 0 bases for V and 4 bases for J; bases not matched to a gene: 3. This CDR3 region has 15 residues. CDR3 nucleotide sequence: TGCGCCAGCAGCTTGGGGCTAGCGGGTTACAATGAGCAGTTCTTC. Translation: CASSLGLAGYNEQFF.

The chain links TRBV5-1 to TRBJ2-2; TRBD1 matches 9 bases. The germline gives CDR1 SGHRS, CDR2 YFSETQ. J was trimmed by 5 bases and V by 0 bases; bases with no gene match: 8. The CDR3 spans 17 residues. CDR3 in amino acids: CASSLETTGGYTGELFF. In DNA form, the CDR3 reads TGCGCCAGCAGCTTGGAGACGACAGGGGGGTATACCGGGGAGCTGTTTTTT.

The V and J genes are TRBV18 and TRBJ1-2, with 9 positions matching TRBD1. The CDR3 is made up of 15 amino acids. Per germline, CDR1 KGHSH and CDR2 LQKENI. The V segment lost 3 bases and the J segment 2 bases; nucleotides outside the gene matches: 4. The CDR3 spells CASSPGQGLNYGYTF. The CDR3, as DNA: TGTGCCAGCTCACCGGGACAGGGTTTAAACTATGGCTACACCTTC.

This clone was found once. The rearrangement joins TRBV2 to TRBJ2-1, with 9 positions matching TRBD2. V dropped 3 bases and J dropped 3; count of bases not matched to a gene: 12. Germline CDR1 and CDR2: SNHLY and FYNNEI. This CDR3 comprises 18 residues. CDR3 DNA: TGTGCCAGCAGTGACCCCAGCGGGGGGAAGAAGGTCTACAATGAGCAGTTCTTC. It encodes CASSDPSGGKKVYNEQFF.

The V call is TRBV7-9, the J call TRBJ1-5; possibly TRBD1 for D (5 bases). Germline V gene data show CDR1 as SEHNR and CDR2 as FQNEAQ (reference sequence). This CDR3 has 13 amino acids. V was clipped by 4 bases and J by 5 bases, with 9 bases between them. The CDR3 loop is CASSWGGDQPQHF. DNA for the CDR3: TGTGCCAGCAGCTGGGGGGGGGATCAGCCCCAGCATTTT. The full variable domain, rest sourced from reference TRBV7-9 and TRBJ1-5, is DTGVSQNPRHKITKRGQNVTFRCDPISEHNRLYWYRQTLGQGPEFLTYFQNEAQLEKSRLLSDRFSAERPKGSFSTLEIQRTEQGDSAMYLCASSWGGDQPQHFGDGTRLSIL.

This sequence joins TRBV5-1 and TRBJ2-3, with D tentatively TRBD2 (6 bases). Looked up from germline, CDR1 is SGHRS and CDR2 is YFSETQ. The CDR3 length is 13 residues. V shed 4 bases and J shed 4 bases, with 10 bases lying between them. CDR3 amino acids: CASSGGAADTQYF. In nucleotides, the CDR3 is TGCGCCAGCAGCGGCGGGGCCGCAGATACGCAGTATTTT.

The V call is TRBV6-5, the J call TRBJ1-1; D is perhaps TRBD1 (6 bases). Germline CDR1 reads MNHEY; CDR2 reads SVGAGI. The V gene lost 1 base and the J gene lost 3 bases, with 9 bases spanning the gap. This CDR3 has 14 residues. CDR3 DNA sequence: TGTGCCAGCAGTTACTGGGGGCCTGACACTGAAGCTTTCTTT. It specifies CASSYWGPDTEAFF.

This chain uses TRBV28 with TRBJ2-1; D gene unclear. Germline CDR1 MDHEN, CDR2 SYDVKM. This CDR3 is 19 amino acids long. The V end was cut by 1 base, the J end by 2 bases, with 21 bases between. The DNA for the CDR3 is TGTGCCAGCAGTTTATTCGGAGCCCCAAGTCCGAACCCCTACAATGAGCAGTTCTTC. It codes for CASSLFGAPSPNPYNEQFF.

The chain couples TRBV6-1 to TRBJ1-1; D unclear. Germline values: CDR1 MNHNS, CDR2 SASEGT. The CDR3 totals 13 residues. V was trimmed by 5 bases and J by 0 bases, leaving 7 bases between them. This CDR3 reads CASSLTLNTEAFF. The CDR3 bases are TGTGCCAGCAGTTTAACATTGAACACTGAAGCTTTCTTT.

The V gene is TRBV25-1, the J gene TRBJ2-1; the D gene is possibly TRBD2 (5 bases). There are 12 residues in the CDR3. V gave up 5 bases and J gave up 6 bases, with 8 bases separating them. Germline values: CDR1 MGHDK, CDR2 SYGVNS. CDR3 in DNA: TGTGCCAGCAGTTTGAGGGTCAATGAGCAGTTCTTC. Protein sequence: CASSLRVNEQFF.

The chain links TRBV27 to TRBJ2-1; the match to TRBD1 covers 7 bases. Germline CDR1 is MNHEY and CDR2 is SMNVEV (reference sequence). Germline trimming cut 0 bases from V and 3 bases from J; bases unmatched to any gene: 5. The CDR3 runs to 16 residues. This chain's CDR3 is CASSLSGTVIYNEQFF. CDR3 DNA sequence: TGTGCCAGCAGTTTATCGGGGACAGTTATCTACAATGAGCAGTTCTTC.

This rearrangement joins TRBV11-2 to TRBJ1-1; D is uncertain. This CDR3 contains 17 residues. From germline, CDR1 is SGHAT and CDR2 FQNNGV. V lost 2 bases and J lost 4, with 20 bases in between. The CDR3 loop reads CASSLRSFSTRSTEAFF. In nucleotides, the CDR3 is TGTGCCAGCAGCTTAAGATCGTTCTCCACGCGAAGCACTGAAGCTTTCTTT.

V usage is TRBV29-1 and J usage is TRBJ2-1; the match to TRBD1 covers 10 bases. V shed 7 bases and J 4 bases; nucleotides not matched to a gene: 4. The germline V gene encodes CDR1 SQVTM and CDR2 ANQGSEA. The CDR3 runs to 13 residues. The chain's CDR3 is CSAAGQGYNEQFF. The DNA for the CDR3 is TGCAGCGCCGCGGGACAGGGGTACAATGAGCAGTTCTTC.